The 27 T cell receptor beta chains presented below share a single source sample, sequenced in a study of T cells expressing NK-cell markers. TCRdb reprocessed the 5' RACE reads and stores each CDR3 protein as one record, lacking DNA. Here the sample table reports fewer than 550,000 distinct CDR3 sequences. The source material was blood T cells: a sorted CD56 or NKG2C T cell subset, CD4+ or CD8+ T cells, or bulk PBMC T cells (not recorded which). The receptors come from a woman between 45 and 65 years old in good health.

The chain carries TRBV7-9 and TRBJ1-1. CDR1 SEHNR and CDR2 FQNEAQ come from the germline V gene (reference sequence). This CDR3 has 15 residues. The CDR3 loop is CASSLVVRGSAEAFF.

The genes are TRBV6-1 and TRBJ1-3. This CDR3 region has 14 residues. Germline V lookup: CDR1 MNHNS, CDR2 SASEGT. The CDR3 sequence: CASMKGEGGNTIYF.

The chain couples TRBV29-1 to TRBJ1-2; TCRdb's assignment of TRBD1 cannot be checked, as there is no DNA. The CDR3 runs 11 residues. CDR1 and CDR2 from the germline V gene are SQVTM and ANQGSEA. CDR3 amino acids: CSVVAGEGYTF.

The chain carries TRBV4-2 and TRBJ2-1; TCRdb lists TRBD2, though no DNA is available to test this call. CDR3 length: 16 residues. Germline V CDR1 and CDR2: LGHNA, YNFKEQ. Here the CDR3 reads CASSQEGGRANDEQFF.

V gene TRBV6-5 combines with J gene TRBJ2-3; no DNA is available, so the TRBD1 call from TCRdb remains unchecked. The germline gives CDR1 MNHEY, CDR2 SVGAGI. This CDR3 has 14 amino acids. The CDR3 sequence: CASSQLSGQYTQYF.

The chain's CDR3 is CASSLTSGRGPYNEQFF. The chain couples TRBV5-6 to TRBJ2-1; the D gene TCRdb calls, TRBD2, cannot be checked with no DNA. The CDR3 is made up of 17 amino acids. CDR1 is SGHDT, CDR2 YYEEEE, per germline.

The V call is TRBV24-1, the J call TRBJ2-1; the D call from TCRdb, TRBD1, cannot be confirmed without DNA. Germline V gene data show CDR1 as KGHDR and CDR2 as SFDVKD. The CDR3 is made up of 14 amino acids. The CDR3 loop reads CAILGGGPHNEQFF.

The J gene is TRBJ2-4, the V gene TRBV2; the TRBD2 assignment by TCRdb is unverifiable without DNA. This CDR3 region has 17 residues. Germline lookup yields CDR1 SNHLY and CDR2 FYNNEI. The CDR3 protein is CASSVPSGRELGNIQYF. Complete variable domain (other parts from reference TRBV2 and TRBJ2-4): EPEVTQTPSHQVTQMGQEVILRCVPISNHLYFYWYRQILGQKVEFLVSFYNNEISEKSEIFDDQFSVERPDGSNFTLKIRSTKLEDSAMYFCASSVPSGRELGNIQYFGAGTRLSVL.

The chain recombines TRBV24-1 with TRBJ2-1; the TCRdb call, TRBD2, lacks DNA for checking. Germline CDR1 and CDR2: KGHDR and SFDVKD. The CDR3 is 17 residues long. This CDR3 reads CATLEDPGASRYNEQFF.

The rearrangement uses TRBV15 and TRBJ2-2; without DNA, the TCRdb call of TRBD2 cannot be checked. Germline CDR1 is LNHNV and CDR2 is YYDKDF (reference sequence). This CDR3 spans 16 amino acids. The CDR3 region is CATSRKREGGAGELFF.

The J gene is TRBJ2-1, the V gene TRBV11-2; TCRdb returns TRBD2, unconfirmable since there is no DNA. Germline V gene data show CDR1 as SGHAT and CDR2 as FQNNGV. The CDR3 runs to 16 residues. The CDR3 protein is CASSMQLAGVGAEQFF.

This chain connects TRBV10-3 to TRBJ2-4; lacking DNA, the TRBD2 call made by TCRdb goes unchecked. Looked up from germline, CDR1 is ENHRY and CDR2 is SYGVKD. The CDR3 sequence is 19 residues long. This CDR3 reads CAISALGLAGPLAKNIQYF.

The chain uses TRBV30 and TRBJ1-4; TCRdb picks TRBD1, but there is no DNA to check that call. The CDR3 consists of 15 residues. From germline, CDR1 is GTSNPN and CDR2 SVGIG (reference sequence). CDR3 amino acids: CACPGHGQSNEKLFF.

The chain's CDR3 is CASSMDSQETQYF. J is TRBJ2-5 and V is TRBV7-9; TCRdb selects TRBD1, and the lack of DNA leaves this call unchecked. From germline, CDR1 is SEHNR and CDR2 FQNEAQ (reference sequence). The CDR3 is 13 amino acids.

The chain employs TRBV6-5 and TRBJ2-3. Germline lookup yields CDR1 MNHEY and CDR2 SVGAGI. CDR3 length equals 12 residues. The CDR3 is CASSSGWDTQYF.

The chain uses TRBV20-1 and TRBJ1-3. The CDR3 extends over 15 amino acids. Germline V gene data show CDR1 as DFQATT and CDR2 as SNEGSKA (reference sequence). The CDR3 loop is CSAREGRAPGNTIYF.

The rearrangement uses TRBV6-5 and TRBJ2-1; TCRdb proposes TRBD2, but this gene call is untestable without DNA. The germline V gene encodes CDR1 MNHEY and CDR2 SVGAGI. The CDR3 contains 15 residues. CDR3 sequence: CASSWGVGTYNEQFF.

The chain combines TRBV24-1 with TRBJ1-5. Per the germline V gene, CDR1 is KGHDR and CDR2 is SFDVKD. The CDR3 extends over 15 amino acids. The chain's CDR3 is CATSDGPLYGQPQHF.

V is TRBV15 and J is TRBJ2-1; the D call of TRBD1 rests on TCRdb alone, since no DNA is present to check it. In germline, CDR1 is LNHNV, CDR2 YYDKDF (reference sequence). This CDR3 has 16 amino acids. The CDR3 loop is CATSRDPGTLYNEQFF.

This chain connects TRBV5-1 to TRBJ2-1; as DNA is missing, the TRBD1 call by TCRdb cannot be tested. CDR3 size: 15 residues. Germline V gives CDR1 SGHRS, CDR2 YFSETQ. The CDR3 loop is CASSPGQGAKLILVF.

The chain couples TRBV6-1 to TRBJ2-5; lacking DNA, the TRBD1 call made by TCRdb goes unchecked. Per the germline V gene, CDR1 is MNHNS and CDR2 is SASEGT. The CDR3 loop spans 17 amino acids. The CDR3 region is CASSGGLSAPRQETQYF.

The chain combines TRBV12-3 or TRBV12-4 with TRBJ2-3; the TCRdb D gene call, TRBD1, has no DNA to confirm it. CDR3 length: 14 residues. The CDR3 protein is CASRPGVRADTQYF.

The chain links TRBV5-1 to TRBJ2-2; there is no DNA to check the TCRdb D call of TRBD2. The CDR3 runs 16 residues. CDR1 is SGHRS, CDR2 YFSETQ, per germline. This CDR3 reads CASSLGAGLGTGELFF.

This chain uses TRBV12-3 or TRBV12-4 with TRBJ2-1; TCRdb's D gene call, TRBD2, goes unchecked for lack of DNA. The CDR3 sequence is 16 residues long. The chain's CDR3 is CASTLWGGRPGNEQFF.

The chain is built from TRBV11-2 and TRBJ2-1; TCRdb reports TRBD1, a call that lacks DNA to check it against. Germline V lookup: CDR1 SGHAT, CDR2 FQNNGV. This CDR3 comprises 16 residues. The CDR3 sequence: CASRSIRTFPSNEQFF.

The CDR3 protein is CATSDDKAVSSYNEQFF. V and J are TRBV24-1 and TRBJ2-1; lacking DNA, the TRBD2 call made by TCRdb goes unchecked. The germline V gene has CDR1 KGHDR and CDR2 SFDVKD. The CDR3 is 17 amino acids.

The chain uses TRBV9 and TRBJ2-1; the D call of TRBD1 rests on TCRdb alone, since no DNA is present to check it. The CDR3 sequence is 15 residues long. From germline, CDR1 is SGDLS and CDR2 YYNGEE. CDR3: CASSPRQGRSDEQFF. The full variable domain, completed using reference TRBV9 and TRBJ2-1, is DSGVTQTPKHLITATGQRVTLRCSPRSGDLSVYWYQQSLDQGLQFLIQYYNGEERAKGNILERFSAQQFPDLHSELNLSSLELGDSALYFCASSPRQGRSDEQFFGPGTRLTVL.